A single sample gave rise to the 22 T cell receptor beta chains below, sequenced in a study of T cell responses to AZD1222 COVID-19 vaccine. The assay was immunoSEQ multiplex PCR, and TCRdb's table has in-frame clones only and misses some. The sample includes some 150,000 clones, about 92% of them seen just once. The starting material was peripheral blood, obtained on day 0 of AZD1222 vaccination. The receptors were gathered from an adult in good health.

The chain combines TRBV6-6 with TRBJ1-6; no clear D. Germline CDR1 and CDR2: MNHNY and SVGAGI (reference sequence). V lost 0 bases and J 7 bases, leaving 7 bases between the germline ends. This CDR3 contains 14 residues. The CDR3 DNA reads as TGTGCCAGCAGTTACTCGACACAGAATTCACCCCTCCACTTT. Translating gives CASSYSTQNSPLHF.

The chain uses TRBV18 and TRBJ2-7; 8 bases are shared with TRBD1. Trimming removed 0 bases from V and 6 bases from J; junction bases left unmatched: 10. Per germline, CDR1 KGHSH and CDR2 LQKENI. This CDR3 region has 16 residues. The CDR3 DNA sequence: TGTGCCAGCTCACCACCGTTCGGGACAGGCGGGCTCGAGCAGTACTTC. It codes for CASSPPFGTGGLEQYF.

The chain has TRBV28 and TRBJ1-2; tentatively, D is TRBD1 (5 bases). V shed 5 bases and J shed 4 bases, with 14 bases lying between them. The CDR3 totals 14 residues. Germline CDR1 is MDHEN and CDR2 is SYDVKM. The CDR3 nucleotides are TGTGCCAGCAGTGCTGTGGGGCTGGGCTATGGCTACACCTTC. Encoded protein: CASSAVGLGYGYTF.

This chain uses TRBV25-1 with TRBJ2-2; D gene uncertain. Germline-derived CDR1 and CDR2 are MGHDK and SYGVNS. The CDR3 loop spans 13 amino acids. Deletions cut 3 bases from V and 6 bases from J, with 8 bases between. For the CDR3, the DNA is TGTGCCAGCAGTGAGCAAGAGGCCGGGGAGCTGTTTTTT. It encodes CASSEQEAGELFF.

The chain employs TRBV27 and TRBJ2-3; 7 bases agree with TRBD2. There are 15 residues in the CDR3. The junction had 3 bases not matched to a gene; V was cut back by 3 bases and J by 0 bases. CDR1 is MNHEY, CDR2 SMNVEV, per germline (reference sequence). CDR3 coding DNA: TGTGCCAGCAGTTTGGGGGGGGTTAGCACAGATACGCAGTATTTT. Translating it yields CASSLGGVSTDTQYF.

This rearrangement joins TRBV28 to TRBJ1-4; 8 nucleotides line up with TRBD1. CDR3 length equals 14 residues. Germline values: CDR1 MDHEN, CDR2 SYDVKM. The trim removed 6 bases at V and 8 bases at J, leaving 8 bases unmatched. CDR3 DNA: TGTGCCAGCAGGACTTTAACAGGGGGGGAAAAACTGTTTTTT. This codes for CASRTLTGGEKLFF. The entire variable domain, with the rest obtained from reference TRBV28 and TRBJ1-4, is as follows: DVKVTQSSRYLVKRTGEKVFLECVQDMDHENMFWYRQDPGLGLRLIYFSYDVKMKEKGDIPEGYSVSREKKERFSLILESASTNQTSMYLCASRTLTGGEKLFFGSGTQLSVL.

The chain is built from TRBV5-1 and TRBJ1-3, with D maybe TRBD1 (6 bases). CDR3 size: 15 residues. V lost 6 bases to trimming and J lost 1 base, with 14 bases between them. CDR1 and CDR2 from the germline V gene are SGHRS and YFSETQ. CDR3 bases: TGCGCCAGCAAGTCCGGGGGGGCGTCTGGAAACACCATATATTTT. It codes for CASKSGGASGNTIYF.

The genes are TRBV7-9 and TRBJ1-1; D is uncertain. Germline CDR1 SEHNR, CDR2 FQNEAQ (reference sequence). V was clipped by 5 bases and J by 9 bases, with 16 bases between them. The CDR3 length is 13 residues. The CDR3 DNA sequence: TGTGCCAGCAGCGTCGAGCGGTTGGGTAAAGCTTTCTTT. Amino acid sequence: CASSVERLGKAFF.

This CDR3 reads CASQRSIAGGTDTQYF. CDR3 sequence (DNA): TGTGCCAGCCAACGTAGCATAGCGGGGGGCACAGATACGCAGTATTTT. The chain links TRBV13 to TRBJ2-3; 9 bases are a match to TRBD2. Germline-derived CDR1 and CDR2 are PRHDT and FYEKMQ (reference sequence). Trimming took 8 bases from V and 1 from J; bases not matched to a gene: 10. The CDR3 totals 16 residues.

The chain is built from TRBV19 and TRBJ2-7; D gene uncertain. The germline V and J ends were trimmed by 3 bases and 4 bases, with 7 bases remaining between them. The CDR3 covers 12 residues. CDR1 and CDR2 (germline): LNHDA, SQIVND (reference sequence). The CDR3 spells CASSIIGYEQYF. The CDR3 nucleotides are TGTGCCAGTAGTATTATAGGGTACGAGCAGTACTTC.

The J gene is TRBJ1-1, the V gene TRBV5-3; D possibly corresponds to TRBD1 (6 bases). TRBV5-3 is an open reading frame whose function is uncertain. This CDR3 spans 14 amino acids. Trimming took off 10 bases at V and 3 bases at J, with 19 bases between the two ends. CDR3 sequence reads: CADVSRAGDTEAFF. CDR3 in DNA: TGTGCCGATGTCAGCCGGGCAGGGGACACTGAAGCTTTCTTT.

This chain connects TRBV7-9 to TRBJ1-4; perhaps TRBD1 as D (6 bases). The CDR3 has 13 residues. With 4 bases removed from V and 10 bases from J, the gap between germline ends came to 13 bases. CDR1 is SEHNR and CDR2 is FQNEAQ in the germline V gene (reference sequence). The CDR3 bases are TGTGCCAGCAGCTCACACAGGGTTGGAAAACTGTTTTTT. Protein product: CASSSHRVGKLFF. Variable domain in full (rest from reference TRBV7-9 and TRBJ1-4): DTGVSQNPRHKITKRGQNVTFRCDPISEHNRLYWYRQTLGQGPEFLTYFQNEAQLEKSRLLSDRFSAERPKGSFSTLEIQRTEQGDSAMYLCASSSHRVGKLFFGSGTQLSVL.

The gene calls are TRBV6-5 and TRBJ2-7, with a possible D match to TRBD1 (6 bases). Per germline, CDR1 MNHEY and CDR2 SVGAGI. CDR3 length: 14 amino acids. V lost 4 bases and J lost 6, with 16 bases in between. The CDR3 loop reads CASSSQGRGSEQYF. DNA for the CDR3: TGTGCCAGCAGTTCTCAGGGGCGCGGTTCCGAGCAGTACTTC.

The chain employs TRBV6-5 and TRBJ1-1, with D tentatively TRBD1 (6 bases). Germline V gene data show CDR1 as MNHEY and CDR2 as SVGAGI. The CDR3 runs 16 residues. The ends were cut back, 3 bases at V and 6 bases at J, with 20 bases in the middle. This chain's CDR3 is CASSYVISGGAPEAFF. The CDR3 nucleotides are TGTGCCAGCAGTTATGTTATTTCGGGGGGCGCCCCTGAAGCTTTCTTT.

The chain recombines TRBV12-3 or TRBV12-4 with TRBJ2-1; D call uncertain. Deletions cut 2 bases from V and 9 bases from J, with 8 bases between. The CDR3 contains 12 residues. The DNA for the CDR3 is TGTGCCAGCAGTTTATCAAGGATTGAGCAGTTCTTC. Translating it yields CASSLSRIEQFF.

The genes are TRBV5-1 and TRBJ1-5; D is unresolved. Trimming left V 1 base short and J 5 bases short, with 10 bases between. Germline assignment: CDR1 SGHRS and CDR2 YFSETQ. The CDR3 runs to 14 residues. The CDR3 DNA is TGCGCCAGCAGCTTGCGCCTTGGCGATCAGCCCCAGCATTTT. Translating gives CASSLRLGDQPQHF.

The chain links TRBV10-2 to TRBJ2-7; a weak D match, TRBD1 (5 bases). Germline CDR1 is WSHSY and CDR2 is SAAADI. CDR3 size: 13 residues. V lost 6 bases, J lost 3 bases, and 12 bases lay in between. The CDR3 protein is CASRGVMDYEQYF. The CDR3 bases are TGCGCCAGCAGAGGGGTTATGGACTACGAGCAGTACTTC.

This clone was picked up one time. This chain links TRBV20-1 with TRBJ1-5, with D hard to call. Germline V lookup: CDR1 DFQATT, CDR2 SNEGSKA (reference sequence). The V end was cut by 3 bases, the J end by 3 bases, with 9 bases between. CDR3 length: 13 residues. CDR3 nucleotides: TGCAGTGCTAGTGCCCAAGACAATCAGCCCCAGCATTTT. Translation: CSASAQDNQPQHF.

The chain combines TRBV7-2 with TRBJ2-5, with no clear D. CDR3 length equals 16 residues. V was cut by 1 base and J by 1 base, with 13 bases left in between. Germline CDR1 is SGHTA and CDR2 is FQGNSA. The CDR3 region is CASSLGVRRTQETQYF. The CDR3 coding sequence is TGTGCCAGCAGCTTAGGTGTCAGGAGAACCCAAGAGACCCAGTACTTC.

Judged by abundance, this clone is medium-sized. V is TRBV6-1 and J is TRBJ1-1, with D perhaps TRBD1 (6 bases). Looked up from germline, CDR1 is MNHNS and CDR2 is SASEGT. This CDR3 has 15 amino acids. The V end lost 1 base, the J end lost 2 bases, and 11 bases lay between the germline ends. Written as DNA, the CDR3 is TGTGCCAGCAGTGAAGAAGAAGGGGGAAACACTGAAGCTTTCTTT. Encoded protein: CASSEEEGGNTEAFF.

V is TRBV19 and J is TRBJ1-2; D is perhaps TRBD1 (6 bases). V was trimmed by 5 bases and J by 6 bases, leaving 28 bases between them. The CDR3 has 18 amino acids. CDR1 is LNHDA and CDR2 is SQIVND in the germline V gene (reference sequence). The CDR3 nucleotides are TGTGCCAGTAGTCCCAGGGCCCCAGGGGCCGCCGGGATGGATGGCTACACCTTC. The encoded protein is CASSPRAPGAAGMDGYTF.

V usage is TRBV2 and J usage is TRBJ1-2; a weak D match, TRBD1 (5 bases). The V gene lost 5 bases and the J gene lost 5 bases, with 15 bases spanning the gap. The CDR3 runs to 14 residues. Germline CDR1 reads SNHLY; CDR2 reads FYNNEI. The CDR3, as DNA: TGTGCCAGCAGTCGGGACCCCACGGGATATGGCTACACCTTC. This codes for CASSRDPTGYGYTF.